The 8 T cell receptor beta chains reported below all come from one sample, sequenced in a study of cytomegalovirus exposure and HLA in healthy donors. Profiling relied on immunoSEQ multiplex PCR, and the TCRdb table lists in-frame clones only, not all of them. The sample lists approximately 150,000 clones, around nine tenths occurring once. The sample comprised PBMCs. The receptor set was obtained from a woman aged 25 to 39 in good health and CMV-seronegative.

DNA of the CDR3: TGTGCCAGCAGCTTAGCGGGGACAGGCAATTCACCCCTCCACTTT. Amino acid sequence: CASSLAGTGNSPLHF. This chain uses TRBV7-9 with TRBJ1-6; the match to TRBD1 covers 8 bases. V gave up 0 bases and J gave up 7 bases; unmatched junction bases: 2. The CDR3 sequence is 15 residues long. CDR1 is SEHNR and CDR2 is FQNEAQ in the germline V gene (reference sequence).

The chain couples TRBV6-1 to TRBJ1-5; 8 nucleotides match TRBD1. The CDR3 is 15 amino acids. The V gene's germline CDR1 is MNHNS and CDR2 SASEGT. J lost 6 bases, V lost 4 bases, and 8 bases had no gene match. The CDR3 coding sequence is TGTGCCAGCAGTGTATGGCAGGGGGCAAGTCAGCCCCAGCATTTT. As protein: CASSVWQGASQPQHF.

The chain couples TRBV2 to TRBJ1-5, with D possibly matching TRBD1 (6 bases). The germline CDR1 and CDR2 sequences are SNHLY and FYNNEI. Trimming cost V 8 bases and J 3 bases, with 8 bases left between them. The CDR3 is made up of 12 amino acids. The DNA of the CDR3 is TGTGCCAGCCGGGACAACAATCAGCCCCAGCATTTT. Translation: CASRDNNQPQHF.

This chain uses TRBV7-6 with TRBJ2-2; tentative D call: TRBD2 (6 bases). Trimming removed 5 bases from V and 1 base from J, with 14 bases in between. The CDR3 is 16 residues long. Looked up from germline, CDR1 is SGHVS and CDR2 is FNYEAQ. In DNA, the CDR3 is TGTGCCAGCAGCCCCGGGCCGGGGGAGAACACCGGGGAGCTGTTTTTT. Its translation: CASSPGPGENTGELFF.

The chain employs TRBV5-6 and TRBJ2-7, with D possibly being TRBD2 (5 bases). The CDR3 is made up of 14 amino acids. Germline V gives CDR1 SGHDT, CDR2 YYEEEE. Trimming took 0 bases from V and 2 from J, leaving 9 bases between them. CDR3 in DNA: TGTGCCAGCAGCTTGGCCGGGAAACCCTACGAGCAGTACTTC. Protein: CASSLAGKPYEQYF.

A single count supports this clone. V is TRBV9 and J is TRBJ2-2, with TRBD2 matching 11 bases. This CDR3 has 18 residues. The V gene end was trimmed by 0 bases and the J gene end by 0 bases; junction bases not matched to a gene: 4. Germline CDR1 reads SGDLS; CDR2 reads YYNGEE. CDR3 bases: TGTGCCAGCAGCGTAGAGGGTAGCGGGGGGGCGAACACCGGGGAGCTGTTTTTT. Amino acid sequence: CASSVEGSGGANTGELFF.

The chain links TRBV6-7 to TRBJ1-5; no clear D gene. TRBV6-7 is annotated as an ORF whose role is uncertain. V was trimmed by 2 bases and J by 4 bases, leaving 12 bases between them. The CDR3 runs to 15 residues. CDR3 residues: CASSYGSFWNQPQHF. The CDR3 coding sequence is TGTGCCAGCAGTTACGGTAGCTTCTGGAATCAGCCCCAGCATTTT.

This chain joins TRBV9 and TRBJ1-1, with TRBD1 as a possible D gene (6 bases). Germline CDR1 and CDR2: SGDLS and YYNGEE. The CDR3 is 15 amino acids. Trimming stripped 4 bases from V and 4 bases from J, with 17 bases between. The CDR3 region is CASSPSGGMSTEAFF. The CDR3 DNA sequence: TGTGCCAGCAGCCCTAGTGGGGGCATGAGCACTGAAGCTTTCTTT.